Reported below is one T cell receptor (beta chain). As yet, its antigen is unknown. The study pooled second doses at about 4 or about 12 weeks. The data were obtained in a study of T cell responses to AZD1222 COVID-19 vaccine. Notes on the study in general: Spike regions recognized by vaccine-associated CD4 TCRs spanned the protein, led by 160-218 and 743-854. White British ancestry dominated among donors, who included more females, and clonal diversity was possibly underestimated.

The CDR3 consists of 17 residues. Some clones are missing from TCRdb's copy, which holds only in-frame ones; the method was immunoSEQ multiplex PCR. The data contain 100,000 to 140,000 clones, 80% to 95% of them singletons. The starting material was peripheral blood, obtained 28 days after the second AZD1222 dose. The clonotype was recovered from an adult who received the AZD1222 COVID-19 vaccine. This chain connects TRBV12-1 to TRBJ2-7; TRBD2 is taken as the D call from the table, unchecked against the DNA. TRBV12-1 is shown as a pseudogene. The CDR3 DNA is TGTGCCAGCAGCTGCCCCGGGACTAGCGGGGGACCCTACGAGCAGTACTTC. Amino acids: CASSCPGTSGGPYEQYF.